Listed here are 17 T cell receptor beta chains from one sample, sequenced in a study of cytomegalovirus exposure and HLA in healthy donors. Both 60 Vbeta primers and 13 Jbeta primers went into the PCR. The protocol was immunoSEQ multiplex PCR, while the TCRdb copy is restricted to in-frame clones and leaves out a portion. The sample yields over 65,000 clones, roughly two thirds seen once. Specimen: PBMCs. These receptors all come from a woman in her 50s in good health and CMV-seropositive.

V and J are TRBV7-9 and TRBJ2-1; 14 bases align to TRBD2. This CDR3 has 18 residues. Germline V CDR1 and CDR2: SEHNR, FQNEAQ (reference sequence). V was pared by 4 bases and J by 0 bases, with 5 bases of the junction left unmatched. The CDR3 here is CASSSGLAGGSSYNEQFF. The CDR3 DNA is TGTGCCAGCAGCTCCGGACTAGCGGGGGGTAGCTCCTACAATGAGCAGTTCTTC. The entire variable domain, with the rest obtained from reference TRBV7-9 and TRBJ2-1, is as follows: DTGVSQNPRHKITKRGQNVTFRCDPISEHNRLYWYRQTLGQGPEFLTYFQNEAQLEKSRLLSDRFSAERPKGSFSTLEIQRTEQGDSAMYLCASSSGLAGGSSYNEQFFGPGTRLTVL.

The rearrangement joins TRBV6-1 to TRBJ1-5; 8 nucleotides line up with TRBD1. Unmatched junction bases numbered 3, after V lost 3 bases and J lost 2 bases. Germline CDR1 is MNHNS and CDR2 is SASEGT. This CDR3 region has 15 residues. This chain's CDR3 is CASSELTGGNQPQHF. The CDR3 DNA sequence: TGTGCCAGCAGTGAGTTGACAGGGGGCAATCAGCCCCAGCATTTT.

V gene TRBV27 combines with J gene TRBJ1-2, with 7 bases that match TRBD1. This CDR3 spans 13 amino acids. After removal of 6 bases from V and 4 bases from J, the junction contained 5 bases not matched to a gene. CDR1 is MNHEY, CDR2 SMNVEV, per germline (reference sequence). This CDR3 is CASRSGQFYGYTF. The CDR3 bases are TGTGCCAGCAGATCGGGACAGTTCTATGGCTACACCTTC.

V usage is TRBV7-2 and J usage is TRBJ1-2; D is ambiguous. CDR3 length equals 13 residues. The V and J ends lost 6 bases and 5 bases respectively, with 13 bases between them. Per the germline V gene, CDR1 is SGHTA and CDR2 is FQGNSA. CDR3: CASRSNGIYGYTF. DNA of the CDR3: TGTGCCAGCAGATCCAACGGGATATATGGCTACACCTTC.

V and J are TRBV5-4 and TRBJ2-5, with a possible D match to TRBD2 (5 bases). Germline V gives CDR1 SGHNT, CDR2 YYREEE (reference sequence). There are 14 residues in the CDR3. V shed 0 bases and J shed 1 base, with 7 bases lying between them. The CDR3 loop is CASSLDAGQETQYF. In DNA form, the CDR3 reads TGTGCCAGCAGCTTGGATGCGGGCCAAGAGACCCAGTACTTC.

The rearrangement links TRBV4-2 to TRBJ2-3; a possible D gene is TRBD2 (7 bases). The germline V gene has CDR1 LGHNA and CDR2 YNFKEQ. This CDR3 is 16 amino acids long. V was cut by 5 bases and J by 4 bases, with 19 bases left in between. The CDR3: CASSSRGGLYADTQYF. CDR3 DNA sequence: TGTGCCAGCAGCTCCCGCGGGGGCCTATACGCAGATACGCAGTATTTT.

The chain carries TRBV5-4 and TRBJ1-2; D not resolved. With 4 bases removed from V and 4 bases from J, the gap between germline ends came to 11 bases. This CDR3 comprises 13 residues. The germline V gene has CDR1 SGHNT and CDR2 YYREEE (reference sequence). The CDR3 protein is CASSLGRPYGYTF. The CDR3 coding sequence is TGTGCCAGCAGCCTTGGGAGACCCTATGGCTACACCTTC.

The rearrangement links TRBV5-1 to TRBJ1-4; no definite D call. There are 14 residues in the CDR3. Trimming left V 3 bases short and J 5 bases short, with 11 bases between. CDR1 is SGHRS and CDR2 is YFSETQ in the germline V gene. DNA of the CDR3: TGCGCCAGCAGCTCGGGAGGTGTGAATGAAAAACTGTTTTTT. Protein: CASSSGGVNEKLFF.

V gene TRBV5-1 combines with J gene TRBJ2-7, with a tentative D call TRBD2 (5 bases). Trimming removed 5 bases from V and 3 bases from J, with 9 bases in between. From germline, CDR1 is SGHRS and CDR2 YFSETQ. The CDR3 contains 12 residues. CDR3 sequence: CASREDGYEQYF. The CDR3 DNA reads as TGCGCCAGCAGGGAGGATGGCTACGAGCAGTACTTC.

CDR3 sequence: CASRLTGDEAFF. CDR3 coding DNA: TGTGCCAGCAGACTGACAGGGGATGAAGCTTTCTTT. The V gene is TRBV5-5, the J gene TRBJ1-1, with 8 positions matching TRBD1. The germline V gene has CDR1 SGHKS and CDR2 YYEKEE (reference sequence). V shed 5 bases and J 7 bases; nucleotides not matched to a gene: 4. This CDR3 is built from 12 residues. Variable domain in full (rest from reference TRBV5-5 and TRBJ1-1): DAGVTQSPTHLIKTRGQQVTLRCSPISGHKSVSWYQQVLGQGPQFIFQYYEKEERGRGNFPDRFSARQFPNYSSELNVNALLLGDSALYLCASRLTGDEAFFGQGTRLTVV.

This clone was observed a handful of times. This sequence joins TRBV27 and TRBJ1-2; 9 nucleotides agree with TRBD1. Germline V gene lookup returns CDR1 MNHEY and CDR2 SMNVEV (reference sequence). The CDR3 runs to 14 residues. V gave up 6 bases and J gave up 8 bases; unmatched junction bases: 10. Here the CDR3 DNA reads TGTGCCAGCAGGACTTCAACAGGGGGCTGGGGCTACACCTTC. Translating gives CASRTSTGGWGYTF.

CDR3 coding DNA: TGTGCCAGCACCCCGGGCCCCGACACCGGGACAGGGGGTGTCGGGGAGCTGTTTTTT. Translated, it gives CASTPGPDTGTGGVGELFF. The chain is built from TRBV2 and TRBJ2-2, with TRBD1 matching over 11 bases. V gave up 7 bases and J gave up 7 bases; unmatched junction bases: 20. The germline CDR1 and CDR2 sequences are SNHLY and FYNNEI. The CDR3 runs to 19 residues.

The chain combines TRBV6-5 with TRBJ1-1, with 9 bases lining up with TRBD1. Trimming cost V 6 bases and J 5 bases; bases outside gene matches: 10. Germline V lookup: CDR1 MNHEY, CDR2 SVGAGI. The CDR3 contains 15 residues. In DNA form, the CDR3 reads TGTGCCAGCAGCCTGAGGACAGGGGAGTATACTGAAGCTTTCTTT. It specifies CASSLRTGEYTEAFF.

The J gene is TRBJ2-7, the V gene TRBV11-2, with D possibly TRBD2 on 5 matching bases. This CDR3 has 13 amino acids. The germline V gene has CDR1 SGHAT and CDR2 FQNNGV. V lost 2 bases, J lost 3 bases, and 8 bases lay in between. CDR3 in amino acids: CASSLKLVYEQYF. The CDR3 coding sequence is TGTGCCAGCAGCTTAAAACTAGTCTACGAGCAGTACTTC.

Written as DNA, the CDR3 is TGCGCCAGCAGCTTGGCCGGGGATTGGGAGACCCAGTACTTC. Translating it yields CASSLAGDWETQYF. V usage is TRBV5-1 and J usage is TRBJ2-5; TRBD2 might be the D (5 bases). This CDR3 is built from 14 residues. Between the trimmed V and J ends, which lost 0 bases and 5 bases, there was a span of 11 bases. From germline, CDR1 is SGHRS and CDR2 YFSETQ.

The chain employs TRBV2 and TRBJ2-4; 8 bases are shared with TRBD2. CDR1 and CDR2 from the germline V gene are SNHLY and FYNNEI. The CDR3 consists of 16 residues. The J segment lost 3 bases and the V segment lost 7 bases, leaving 11 bases of the junction unmatched. The CDR3 nucleotides read TGTGCCAGCAAAATCGGGGGGGTCGGGTACAAAAACATTCAGTACTTC. Translated: CASKIGGVGYKNIQYF.

This clone was seen a handful of times. The genes are TRBV21-1 and TRBJ2-7; the table's TRBD1 call for D was not verified on the DNA. TRBV21-1 is termed a pseudogene. This CDR3 comprises 15 residues. The CDR3 region is CASSKSRIFSYEQYF. CDR3 coding DNA: TGTGCCAGCAGCAAATCCAGGATTTTCTCCTACGAGCAGTACTTC.